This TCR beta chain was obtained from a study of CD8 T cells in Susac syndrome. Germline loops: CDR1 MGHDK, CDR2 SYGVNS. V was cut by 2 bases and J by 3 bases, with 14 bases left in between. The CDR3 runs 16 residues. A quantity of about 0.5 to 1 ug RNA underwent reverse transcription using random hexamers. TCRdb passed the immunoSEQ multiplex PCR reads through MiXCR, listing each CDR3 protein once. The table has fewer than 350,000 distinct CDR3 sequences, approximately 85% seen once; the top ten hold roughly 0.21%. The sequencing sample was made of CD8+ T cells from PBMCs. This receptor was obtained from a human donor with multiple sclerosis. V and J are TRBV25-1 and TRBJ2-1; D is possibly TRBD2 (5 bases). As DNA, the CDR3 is TGTGCCAGCAGTGAAATGGGCGGGCCCGGCTACAATGAGCAGTTCTTC. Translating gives CASSEMGGPGYNEQFF.